Below, one T cell receptor beta chain is given with its context. The CDR3 runs to 13 residues. Germline assignment: CDR1 SNHLY and CDR2 FYNNEI. The V and J ends lost 8 bases and 9 bases, in that order; junction bases with no gene match: 6. As processed by the authors: Estimation of nucleated cell counts was performed using reference gene primer amplification. Profiling relied on immunoSEQ multiplex PCR, and the TCRdb table lists in-frame clones only, not all of them. That table is the source of V, J and clone size, and D and trimming were worked out from the DNA. The sample lists roughly 200,000 clones, nearly 85% seen once, with 1.3% in the top ten. This sample stems from a study of blood T cell repertoires in COVID-19. Across the whole study: Samples of COVID-19 (acute and convalescent) were obtained from the United States, Italy and Spain. T cells, B-cell-depleted T cells, or PBMCs supplied cDNA or gDNA.

Enrolled during active infection, Seattle patients were then followed longitudinally. The specimen sequenced was peripheral blood. This chain connects TRBV2 to TRBJ1-6, with 8 bases that match TRBD1. The receptor comes from a woman aged 30 to 39 with COVID-19, enrolled during active disease. CDR3 DNA: TGTGCCAGCGTGGCAGGGGGCCTTTCACCCCTCCACTTT. This translates into CASVAGGLSPLHF.